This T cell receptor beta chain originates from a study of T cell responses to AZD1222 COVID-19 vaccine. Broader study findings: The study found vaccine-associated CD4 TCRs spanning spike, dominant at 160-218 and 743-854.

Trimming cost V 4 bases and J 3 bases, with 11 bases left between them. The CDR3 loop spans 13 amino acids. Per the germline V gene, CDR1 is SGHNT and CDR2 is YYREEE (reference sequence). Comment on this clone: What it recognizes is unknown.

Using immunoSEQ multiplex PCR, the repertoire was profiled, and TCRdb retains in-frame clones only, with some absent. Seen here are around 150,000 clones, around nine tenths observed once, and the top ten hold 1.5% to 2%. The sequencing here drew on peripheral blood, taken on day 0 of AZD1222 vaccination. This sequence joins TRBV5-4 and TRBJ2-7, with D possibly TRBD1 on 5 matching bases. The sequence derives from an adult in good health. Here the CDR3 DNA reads TGTGCCAGCAGCCCAGACCAGGGCTACGAGCAGTACTTC. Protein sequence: CASSPDQGYEQYF. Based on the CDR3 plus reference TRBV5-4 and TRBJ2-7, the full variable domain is ETGVTQSPTHLIKTRGQQVTLRCSSQSGHNTVSWYQQALGQGPQFIFQYYREEENGRGNFPPRFSGLQFPNYSSELNVNALELDDSALYLCASSPDQGYEQYFGPGTRLTVT.